What follows are 18 T cell receptor beta chains derived from one specimen sequenced in a study of CD8 T cells in Susac syndrome. Random hexamers were used to reverse transcribe an amount of roughly 0.5 to 1 ug RNA. TCRdb recomputed calls from the immunoSEQ multiplex PCR reads with MiXCR, one row per CDR3 protein. The data contain more than 150,000 distinct CDR3 sequences, roughly 95% of them singletons. Sequencing was done on a sample of CD4+ T cells from PBMCs. The receptors stem from a human donor with Susac syndrome.

The chain uses TRBV29-1 and TRBJ2-5, with D unresolved. V gave up 3 bases and J gave up 0 bases, with 5 bases separating them. CDR3 length: 12 amino acids. CDR1 is SQVTM and CDR2 is ANQGSEA in the germline V gene. This CDR3 reads CSVESNQETQYF. The CDR3 coding sequence is TGCAGCGTTGAGTCCAACCAAGAGACCCAGTACTTC.

The rearrangement joins TRBV29-1 to TRBJ1-2; D not certain. The germline CDR1 and CDR2 sequences are SQVTM and ANQGSEA. V was cut by 3 bases and J by 6 bases, with 14 bases left in between. The CDR3 consists of 13 residues. CDR3 sequence (DNA): TGCAGCGTTGAGGGCCCCTACGCCCATGGCTACACCTTC. Amino acids: CSVEGPYAHGYTF.

This rearrangement joins TRBV18 to TRBJ2-5; 9 bases are shared with TRBD2. After removal of 3 bases from V and 0 bases from J, the junction contained 17 bases not matched to a gene. CDR3 size: 20 residues. Germline V gene data show CDR1 as KGHSH and CDR2 as LQKENI. As DNA, the CDR3 is TGTGCCAGCTCACCTAACCTTTCCATGTGGCTAGCGGGGTACCAAGAGACCCAGTACTTC. Translated, it gives CASSPNLSMWLAGYQETQYF.

The gene calls are TRBV7-2 and TRBJ1-1; TRBD1 aligns across 7 bases. Germline V gene lookup returns CDR1 SGHTA and CDR2 FQGNSA. The V segment lost 4 bases and the J segment 4 bases; nucleotides outside the gene matches: 12. This CDR3 contains 16 residues. CDR3 amino acids: CASSSGQLLGSTEAFF. The CDR3 DNA reads TGTGCCAGCAGCTCGGGACAGCTATTGGGGAGCACTGAAGCTTTCTTT. The full variable domain, with the rest looked up from reference TRBV7-2 and TRBJ1-1, is GAGVSQSPSNKVTEKGKDVELRCDPISGHTALYWYRQSLGQGLEFLIYFQGNSAPDKSGLPSDRFSAERTGGSVSTLTIQRTQQEDSAVYLCASSSGQLLGSTEAFFGQGTRLTVV.

V usage is TRBV18 and J usage is TRBJ1-6, with D possibly TRBD1 on 5 matching bases. V lost 3 bases, J lost 13 bases, and 19 bases lay in between. The CDR3 has 15 residues. The germline gives CDR1 KGHSH, CDR2 LQKENI. Written as DNA, the CDR3 is TGTGCCAGCTCACCGTTAGAGACAGTTTCGGGGCCCCTCCACTTT. Protein: CASSPLETVSGPLHF.

This clonotype was seen only once. The chain has TRBV10-3 and TRBJ1-5, with 10 bases fitting TRBD1. V was clipped by 2 bases and J by 4 bases; unmatched bases: 5. The CDR3 sequence is 16 residues long. Germline CDR1 is ENHRY and CDR2 is SYGVKD. CDR3 protein: CAISETGQGRNQPQHF. As DNA, the CDR3 is TGTGCCATCAGTGAGACGGGACAGGGGAGGAATCAGCCCCAGCATTTT.

V and J are TRBV2 and TRBJ2-1; 8 bases agree with TRBD2. CDR3 length: 17 residues. The germline V gene has CDR1 SNHLY and CDR2 FYNNEI. The junction had 14 bases not matched to a gene; V was cut back by 6 bases and J by 4 bases. The CDR3 DNA follows: TGTGCCAGCAGCCCCCAGGGGCTAGCGGGTTTATACAATGAGCAGTTCTTC. It specifies CASSPQGLAGLYNEQFF.

The rearrangement uses TRBV2 and TRBJ2-2, with 9 bases lining up with TRBD1. Germline loops: CDR1 SNHLY, CDR2 FYNNEI. The CDR3 consists of 15 residues. Trimming at V came to 5 bases and at J to 1 base, leaving 2 bases not matched to a gene. CDR3 residues: CASSNRGLNTGELFF. The DNA for the CDR3 is TGTGCCAGCAGTAACAGGGGGCTGAACACCGGGGAGCTGTTTTTT.

The genes are TRBV20-1 and TRBJ2-1; unclear D gene. Germline assignment: CDR1 DFQATT and CDR2 SNEGSKA (reference sequence). V shed 3 bases and J shed 6 bases, with 6 bases lying between them. The CDR3 is 11 residues long. For the CDR3, the DNA is TGCAGTGCTAGTGCCAGCAATGAGCAGTTCTTC. Translating gives CSASASNEQFF.

The chain combines TRBV3-1 with TRBJ2-2, with 9 bases aligning to TRBD1. The CDR3 sequence is 15 residues long. Germline V gene lookup returns CDR1 LGHDT and CDR2 YNNKEL (reference sequence). The V and J ends lost 6 bases and 3 bases, in that order; junction bases with no gene match: 5. DNA of the CDR3: TGTGCCAGCAGTGGGACAGGGTCACACACCGGGGAGCTGTTTTTT. Its protein is CASSGTGSHTGELFF.

The rearrangement joins TRBV12-3 or TRBV12-4 to TRBJ2-5; D remains ambiguous. This CDR3 contains 13 residues. Trimming stripped 5 bases from V and 1 base from J, with 8 bases between. CDR3 loop: CASSQVFQETQYF. In nucleotides, the CDR3 is TGTGCCAGCAGTCAGGTATTCCAAGAGACCCAGTACTTC.

V gene TRBV7-3 combines with J gene TRBJ2-1; TRBD2 matches at 9 bases. The length of the CDR3 is 16 residues. V lost 2 bases, J lost 2 bases, and 4 bases stayed unmatched. The germline gives CDR1 SGHTA, CDR2 FQGTGA. The CDR3 reads CASSLAPSGTYNEQFF. CDR3 sequence (DNA): TGTGCCAGCAGCTTAGCCCCTAGCGGGACCTACAATGAGCAGTTCTTC.

The chain employs TRBV14 and TRBJ2-5; D might be TRBD1 or TRBD2, each matching 5 bases. V lost 6 bases and J lost 2, with 16 bases in between. The CDR3 loop spans 15 amino acids. The germline V gene has CDR1 SGHDN and CDR2 FVKESK. The CDR3 region has the DNA TGTGCCAGCAGTGACTCCGGGGCTAGACAAGAGACCCAGTACTTC. Translation gives CASSDSGARQETQYF.

This chain joins TRBV25-1 and TRBJ2-4; D is uncertain. The CDR3 sequence is 13 residues long. Germline V gene lookup returns CDR1 MGHDK and CDR2 SYGVNS. Trimming stripped 1 base from V and 7 bases from J, with 8 bases between. CDR3 DNA: TGTGCCAGCAGTGAATCTTCGGCTAACATTCAGTACTTC. Amino acids: CASSESSANIQYF.

The chain joins TRBV15 to TRBJ1-2; no reliable D call. The germline V and J ends were trimmed by 0 bases and 8 bases, with 19 bases remaining between them. The germline V gene encodes CDR1 LNHNV and CDR2 YYDKDF (reference sequence). The CDR3 extends over 16 amino acids. The DNA of the CDR3 is TGTGCCACCAGCAGAGATTATGGGGAGTATTCGGACGGCTACACCTTC. Translated: CATSRDYGEYSDGYTF.

The chain couples TRBV20-1 to TRBJ2-1; no clear D. Trimming took off 2 bases at V and 1 base at J, with 9 bases between the two ends. CDR1 and CDR2 (germline): DFQATT, SNEGSKA (reference sequence). This CDR3 contains 14 residues. The CDR3 bases are TGCAGTGCTAGACTGTCCCCGTCCTACAATGAGCAGTTCTTC. Protein: CSARLSPSYNEQFF.

This clonotype was seen only once. The chain links TRBV7-9 to TRBJ2-3; 7 bases are a match to TRBD1. Germline CDR1 is SEHNR and CDR2 is FQNEAQ (reference sequence). V was pared by 5 bases and J by 2 bases, with 10 bases of the junction left unmatched. The CDR3 has 16 residues. The CDR3 loop reads CASSPDREAVTDTQYF. CDR3 DNA: TGTGCCAGCAGCCCCGACAGGGAAGCGGTCACAGATACGCAGTATTTT. The full variable domain, with the rest looked up from reference TRBV7-9 and TRBJ2-3, is DTGVSQNPRHKITKRGQNVTFRCDPISEHNRLYWYRQTLGQGPEFLTYFQNEAQLEKSRLLSDRFSAERPKGSFSTLEIQRTEQGDSAMYLCASSPDREAVTDTQYFGPGTRLTVL.

V is TRBV7-2 and J is TRBJ2-7, with a possible D match to TRBD2 (5 bases). The CDR3 runs 15 residues. Germline V lookup: CDR1 SGHTA, CDR2 FQGNSA. V lost 0 bases and J lost 0, with 9 bases in between. Written as DNA, the CDR3 is TGTGCCAGCAGCTTAGCGGCGGGCCGCTCCTACGAGCAGTACTTC. Encoded protein: CASSLAAGRSYEQYF. Complete variable domain (other parts from reference TRBV7-2 and TRBJ2-7): GAGVSQSPSNKVTEKGKDVELRCDPISGHTALYWYRQSLGQGLEFLIYFQGNSAPDKSGLPSDRFSAERTGGSVSTLTIQRTQQEDSAVYLCASSLAAGRSYEQYFGPGTRLTVT.